This TCR beta chain stems from a study of T cell responses to AZD1222 COVID-19 vaccine. Here immunoSEQ multiplex PCR was the method, and the copy in TCRdb shows in-frame clones only, minus some. In the table there are about 59,000 clones, around 83% of which are singletons. V was shortened by 5 bases and J by 2 bases, with 14 bases between the two germline ends. Looked up from germline, CDR1 is MDHEN and CDR2 is SYDVKM. The length of the CDR3 is 15 residues. Sequencing was performed on peripheral blood, taken on day 0 of AZD1222 vaccination. This rearrangement joins TRBV28 to TRBJ2-3, with D maybe TRBD1 (6 bases). The sequence was collected from an adult in good health. The CDR3 DNA follows: TGTGCCAGCAGTCAACAGGGTCCCCTCACAGATACGCAGTATTTT. It translates to CASSQQGPLTDTQYF. Combining the CDR3 with reference TRBV28 and TRBJ2-3 gives the whole variable domain DVKVTQSSRYLVKRTGEKVFLECVQDMDHENMFWYRQDPGLGLRLIYFSYDVKMKEKGDIPEGYSVSREKKERFSLILESASTNQTSMYLCASSQQGPLTDTQYFGPGTRLTVL.